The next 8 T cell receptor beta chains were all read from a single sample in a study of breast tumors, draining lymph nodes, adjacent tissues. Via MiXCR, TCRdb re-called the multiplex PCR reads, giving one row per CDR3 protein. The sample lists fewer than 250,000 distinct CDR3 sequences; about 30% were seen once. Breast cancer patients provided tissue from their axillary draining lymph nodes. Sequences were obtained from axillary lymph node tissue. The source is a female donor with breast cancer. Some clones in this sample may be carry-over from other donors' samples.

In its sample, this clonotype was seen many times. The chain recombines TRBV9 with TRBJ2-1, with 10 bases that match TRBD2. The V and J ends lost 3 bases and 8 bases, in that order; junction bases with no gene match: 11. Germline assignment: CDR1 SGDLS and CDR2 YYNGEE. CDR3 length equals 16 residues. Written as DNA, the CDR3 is TGTGCCAGCAGCGCGACGAAGCGGGAGGGCCCGTATGAGCAGTTCTTC. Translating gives CASSATKREGPYEQFF.

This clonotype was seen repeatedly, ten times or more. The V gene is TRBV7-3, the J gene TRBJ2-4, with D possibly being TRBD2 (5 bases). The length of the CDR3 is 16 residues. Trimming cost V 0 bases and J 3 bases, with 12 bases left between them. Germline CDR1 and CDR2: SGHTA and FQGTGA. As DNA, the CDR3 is TGTGCCAGCAGCTTAACAGGAGCGGTGGGCAAAAACATTCAGTACTTC. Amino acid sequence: CASSLTGAVGKNIQYF.

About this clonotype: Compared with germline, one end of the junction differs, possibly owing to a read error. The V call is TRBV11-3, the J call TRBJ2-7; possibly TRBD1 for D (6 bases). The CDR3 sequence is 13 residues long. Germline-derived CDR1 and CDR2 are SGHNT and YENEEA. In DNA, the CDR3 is TGCGCCGGCAGCTCCAGGGGCGCCTACGAGCAGTACTTC. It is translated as CAGSSRGAYEQYF.

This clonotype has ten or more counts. The chain's CDR3 is CASSISQITGELFF. The CDR3 bases are TGTGCCAGCTCGATTTCACAGATAACCGGGGAGCTGTTTTTT. The chain couples TRBV7-9 to TRBJ2-2; D ambiguous. Per germline, CDR1 SEHNR and CDR2 FQNEAQ (reference sequence). With 8 bases removed from V and 5 bases from J, the gap between germline ends came to 15 bases. The CDR3 has 14 amino acids.

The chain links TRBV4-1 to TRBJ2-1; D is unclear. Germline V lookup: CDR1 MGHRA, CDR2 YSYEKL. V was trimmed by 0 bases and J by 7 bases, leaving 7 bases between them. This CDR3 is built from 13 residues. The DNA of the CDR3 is TGCGCCAGCAGCCAAGATTCGGTGAATGAGCAGTTCTTC. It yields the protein CASSQDSVNEQFF.

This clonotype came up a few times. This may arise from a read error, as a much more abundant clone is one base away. CDR3 sequence: CSAPPTSGYSNEQFF. CDR3 in DNA: TGCAGTGCTCCTCCGACTAGCGGGTATTCCAATGAGCAGTTCTTC. The chain links TRBV20-1 to TRBJ2-1, with 10 positions matching TRBD2. V was pared by 5 bases and J by 6 bases, with 10 bases of the junction left unmatched. The germline CDR1 and CDR2 sequences are DFQATT and SNEGSKA (reference sequence). The CDR3 runs to 15 residues.

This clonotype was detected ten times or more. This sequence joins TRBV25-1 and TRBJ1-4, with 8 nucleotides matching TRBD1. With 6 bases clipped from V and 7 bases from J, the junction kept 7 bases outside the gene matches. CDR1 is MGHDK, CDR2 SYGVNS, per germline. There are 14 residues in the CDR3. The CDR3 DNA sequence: TGTGCCAGCAGCTACCCCGGACAGGGTGAAAAACTGTTTTTT. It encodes CASSYPGQGEKLFF. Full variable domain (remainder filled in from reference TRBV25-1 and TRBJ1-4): EADIYQTPRYLVIGTGKKITLECSQTMGHDKMYWYQQDPGMELHLIHYSYGVNSTEKGDLSSESTVSRIRTEHFPLTLESARPSHTSQYLCASSYPGQGEKLFFGSGTQLSVL.

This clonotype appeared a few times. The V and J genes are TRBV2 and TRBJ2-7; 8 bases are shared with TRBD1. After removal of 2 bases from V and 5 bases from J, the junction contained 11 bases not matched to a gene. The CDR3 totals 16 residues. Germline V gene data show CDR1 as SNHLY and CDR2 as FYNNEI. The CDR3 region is CASSETATGVGNEQYF. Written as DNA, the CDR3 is TGTGCCAGCAGTGAAACCGCGACAGGGGTGGGTAACGAGCAGTACTTC.